This T cell receptor (beta chain) came from a study of control samples from healthy donors and cancer patients. Some clones are missing from TCRdb's copy, which holds only in-frame ones; the method was immunoSEQ multiplex PCR. The sample contains 200,000 to 250,000 clones, about 95% of which appear only once. Trimming cost V 6 bases and J 7 bases; bases outside gene matches: 6. From germline, CDR1 is MNHEY and CDR2 SMNVEV (reference sequence). The CDR3 extends over 14 amino acids. Input material: blood. The chain has TRBV27 and TRBJ1-4; 9 nucleotides line up with TRBD1. The sequence was collected from a man aged 50 to 60 in good health. CDR3 residues: CASSGTGKGEKLFF. The CDR3 DNA reads as TGTGCCAGCAGCGGGACAGGGAAGGGTGAAAAACTGTTTTTT.